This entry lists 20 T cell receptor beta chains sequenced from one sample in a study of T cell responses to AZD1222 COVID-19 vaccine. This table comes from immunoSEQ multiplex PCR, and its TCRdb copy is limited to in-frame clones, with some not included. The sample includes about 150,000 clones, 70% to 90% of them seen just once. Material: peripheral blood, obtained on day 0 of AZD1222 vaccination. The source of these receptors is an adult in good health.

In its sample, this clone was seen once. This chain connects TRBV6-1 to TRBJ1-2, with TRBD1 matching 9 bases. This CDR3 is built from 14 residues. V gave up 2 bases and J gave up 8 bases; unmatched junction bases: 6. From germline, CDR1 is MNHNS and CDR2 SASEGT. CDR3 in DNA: TGTGCCAGCAGTGAACCGGGACAGGGAAGCGGCTACACCTTC. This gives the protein CASSEPGQGSGYTF.

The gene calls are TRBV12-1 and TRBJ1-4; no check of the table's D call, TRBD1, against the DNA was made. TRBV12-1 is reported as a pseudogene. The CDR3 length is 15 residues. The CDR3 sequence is CASTLGLATNEKLFF. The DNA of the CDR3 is TGTGCCAGCACCTTGGGCCTTGCAACTAATGAAAAACTGTTTTTT.

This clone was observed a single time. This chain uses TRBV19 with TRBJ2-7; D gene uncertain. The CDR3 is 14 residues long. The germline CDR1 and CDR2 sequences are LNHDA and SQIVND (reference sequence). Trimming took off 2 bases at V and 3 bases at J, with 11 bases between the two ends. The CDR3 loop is CASSIRPGLYEQYF. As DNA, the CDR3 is TGTGCCAGTAGTATAAGGCCAGGCCTCTACGAGCAGTACTTC.

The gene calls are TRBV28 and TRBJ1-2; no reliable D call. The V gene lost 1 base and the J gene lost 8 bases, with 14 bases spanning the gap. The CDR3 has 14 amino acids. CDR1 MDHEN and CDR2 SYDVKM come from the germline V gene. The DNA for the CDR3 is TGTGCCAGCAGTTTATTAGGCCTCTTTGGGGGCTACACCTTC. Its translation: CASSLLGLFGGYTF.

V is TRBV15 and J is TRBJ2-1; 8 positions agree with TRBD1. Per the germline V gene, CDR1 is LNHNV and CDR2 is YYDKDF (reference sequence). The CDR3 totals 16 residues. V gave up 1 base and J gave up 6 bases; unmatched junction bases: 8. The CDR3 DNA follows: TGTGCCACCAGCAGAGGCCCGGCAGGGGGCTTCAATGAGCAGTTCTTC. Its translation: CATSRGPAGGFNEQFF.

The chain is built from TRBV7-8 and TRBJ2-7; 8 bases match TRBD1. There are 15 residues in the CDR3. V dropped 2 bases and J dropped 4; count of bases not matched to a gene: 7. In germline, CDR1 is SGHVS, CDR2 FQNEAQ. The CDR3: CASSLYGTGVYEQYF. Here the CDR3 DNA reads TGTGCCAGCAGCTTATATGGGACAGGAGTATACGAGCAGTACTTC.

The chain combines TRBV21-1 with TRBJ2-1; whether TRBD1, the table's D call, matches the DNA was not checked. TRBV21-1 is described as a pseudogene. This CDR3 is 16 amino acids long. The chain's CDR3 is CASSARTGEVYNEQFF. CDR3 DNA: TGTGCCAGCAGCGCGCGGACAGGGGAGGTCTACAATGAGCAGTTCTTC.

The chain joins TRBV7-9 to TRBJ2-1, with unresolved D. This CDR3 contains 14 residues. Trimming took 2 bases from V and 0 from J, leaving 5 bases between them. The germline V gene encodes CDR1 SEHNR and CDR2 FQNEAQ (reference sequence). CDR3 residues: CASSLPYSYNEQFF. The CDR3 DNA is TGTGCCAGCAGCTTACCTTACTCCTACAATGAGCAGTTCTTC.

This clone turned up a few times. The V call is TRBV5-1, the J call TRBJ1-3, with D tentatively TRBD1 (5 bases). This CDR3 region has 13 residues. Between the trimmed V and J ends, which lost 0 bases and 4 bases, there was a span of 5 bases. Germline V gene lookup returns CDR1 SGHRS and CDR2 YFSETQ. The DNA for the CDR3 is TGCGCCAGCAGCTTGGGACAGGGAAACACCATATATTTT. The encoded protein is CASSLGQGNTIYF.

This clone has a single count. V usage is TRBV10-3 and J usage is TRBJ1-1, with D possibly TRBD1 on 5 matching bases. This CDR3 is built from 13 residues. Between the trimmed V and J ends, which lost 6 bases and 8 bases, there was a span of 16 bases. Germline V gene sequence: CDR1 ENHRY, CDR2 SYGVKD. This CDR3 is CAIRQGKDTEAFF. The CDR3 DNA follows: TGTGCCATCAGGCAGGGTAAAGATACCGAAGCTTTCTTT.

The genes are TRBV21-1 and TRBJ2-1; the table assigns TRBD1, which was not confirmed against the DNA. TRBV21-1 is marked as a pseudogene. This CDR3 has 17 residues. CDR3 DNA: TGTGCCAGCAGCAGCAACCAACAGGGGAAGACCTACAATGAGCAGTTCTTC. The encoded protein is CASSSNQQGKTYNEQFF.

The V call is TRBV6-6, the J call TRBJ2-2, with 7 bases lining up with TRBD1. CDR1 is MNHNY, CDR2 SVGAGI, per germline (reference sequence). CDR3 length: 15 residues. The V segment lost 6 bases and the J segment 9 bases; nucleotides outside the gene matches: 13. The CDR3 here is CASSMTGPGFRELFF. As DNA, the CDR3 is TGTGCCAGCAGCATGACAGGGCCTGGTTTTAGGGAGCTGTTTTTT.

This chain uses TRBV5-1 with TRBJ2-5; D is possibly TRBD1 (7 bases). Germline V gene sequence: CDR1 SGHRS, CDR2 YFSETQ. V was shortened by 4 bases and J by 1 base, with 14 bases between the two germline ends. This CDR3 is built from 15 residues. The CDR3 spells CASSEEGQSQETQYF. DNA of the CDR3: TGCGCCAGCAGCGAGGAGGGACAGTCCCAAGAGACCCAGTACTTC.

The CDR3 is CASSWGQNTEAFF. The CDR3 DNA is TGTGCCAGCAGCTGGGGACAGAACACTGAAGCTTTCTTT. The chain employs TRBV2 and TRBJ1-1; D possibly corresponds to TRBD1 (6 bases). Germline lookup yields CDR1 SNHLY and CDR2 FYNNEI. There are 13 residues in the CDR3. V was shortened by 6 bases and J by 1 base, with 9 bases between the two germline ends.

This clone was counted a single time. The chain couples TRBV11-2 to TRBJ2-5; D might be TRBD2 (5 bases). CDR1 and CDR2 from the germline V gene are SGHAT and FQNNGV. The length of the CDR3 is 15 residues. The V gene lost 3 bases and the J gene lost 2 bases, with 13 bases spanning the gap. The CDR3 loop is CASSLEAVEQETQYF. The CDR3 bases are TGTGCCAGCAGCTTGGAGGCAGTTGAGCAAGAGACCCAGTACTTC.

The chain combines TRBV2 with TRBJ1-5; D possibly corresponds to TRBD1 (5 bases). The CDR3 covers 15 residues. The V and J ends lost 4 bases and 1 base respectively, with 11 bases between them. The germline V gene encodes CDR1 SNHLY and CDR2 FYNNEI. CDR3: CASSVGGTSNQPQHF. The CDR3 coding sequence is TGTGCCAGCAGTGTAGGAGGGACCAGCAATCAGCCCCAGCATTTT. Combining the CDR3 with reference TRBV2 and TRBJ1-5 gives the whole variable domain EPEVTQTPSHQVTQMGQEVILRCVPISNHLYFYWYRQILGQKVEFLVSFYNNEISEKSEIFDDQFSVERPDGSNFTLKIRSTKLEDSAMYFCASSVGGTSNQPQHFGDGTRLSIL.

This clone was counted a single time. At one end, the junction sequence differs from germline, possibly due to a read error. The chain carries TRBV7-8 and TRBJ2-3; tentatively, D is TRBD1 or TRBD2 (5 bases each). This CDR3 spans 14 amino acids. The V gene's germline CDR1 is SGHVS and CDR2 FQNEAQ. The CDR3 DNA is TGTGCCAGCGGCTTGCGGGTAGGGGCAGATACGCAGTATTTT. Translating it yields CASGLRVGADTQYF.

CDR3 in amino acids: CASSQRDSTLGQYF. In DNA form, the CDR3 reads TGTGCCAGCAGCCAACGTGACTCAACATTAGGGCAGTACTTC. This rearrangement joins TRBV3-1 (or the pseudogene TRBV3-2) to TRBJ2-7; D unclear. The V gene's germline CDR1 is LGHDT and CDR2 YNNKEL (reference sequence). The CDR3 is made up of 14 amino acids. V lost 2 bases and J 9 bases, leaving 17 bases between the germline ends.

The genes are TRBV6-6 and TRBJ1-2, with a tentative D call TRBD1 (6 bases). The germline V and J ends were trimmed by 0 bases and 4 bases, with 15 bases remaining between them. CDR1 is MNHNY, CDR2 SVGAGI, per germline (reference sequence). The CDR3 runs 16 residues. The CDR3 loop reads CASSYSVQGAAYGYTF. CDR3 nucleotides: TGTGCCAGCAGTTACTCGGTACAGGGCGCCGCCTATGGCTACACCTTC.

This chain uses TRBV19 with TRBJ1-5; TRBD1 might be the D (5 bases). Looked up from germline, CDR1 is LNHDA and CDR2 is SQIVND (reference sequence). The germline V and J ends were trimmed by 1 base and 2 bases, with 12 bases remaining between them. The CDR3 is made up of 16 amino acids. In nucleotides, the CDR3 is TGTGCCAGTAGTATAGCGGAGGGAGGGGGCAATCAGCCCCAGCATTTT. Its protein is CASSIAEGGGNQPQHF.